The sequence of this T cell receptor (beta chain) was determined in a study of blood T cell repertoires in COVID-19. Study-wide context: Sites across the United States, Italy and Spain contributed samples from acute and convalescent COVID-19.

The study assigned cohorts using participant-reported clinical history. Method: immunoSEQ multiplex PCR; TCRdb's copy keeps in-frame clones and lacks some. The table has some 250,000 clones, over 75% seen once. CDR1 and CDR2 (germline): SGHRS, YFSETQ. The CDR3 totals 14 residues. Trimming cost V 7 bases and J 6 bases, with 19 bases left between them. This TCR was sampled from a woman aged 45-60 years who had recovered from COVID-19. Sequenced: PBMCs or T cells enriched from blood (not recorded which). The rearrangement uses TRBV5-1 and TRBJ1-2, with D possibly TRBD1 on 5 matching bases. CDR3 bases: TGCGCCAGCGAGACCGGGCAGGGTATCGATGGCTACACCTTC. Protein: CASETGQGIDGYTF.